This T cell receptor beta chain was identified in a study of blood T cells in healthy people across ages. In germline, CDR1 is GTSNPN, CDR2 SVGIG (reference sequence). V was shortened by 3 bases and J by 9 bases, with 9 bases between the two germline ends. The CDR3 contains 11 residues. The total RNA that was extracted per sample amounted to at least 5 micrograms. Findings and caveats of the study: A greater number of naive CD4+ cells and higher diversity distinguished long-lived donors from aged donors. In older individuals, TCR beta diversity per million T cells was lower, falling roughly linearly with age. Using unsorted PBMCs precluded a conclusive naive versus antigen-experienced comparison.

The use of a sample-barcoded 5' primer and a J-beta primer mix characterized a second PCR of about 7 to 12 cycles. TCRdb passed the 5' RACE reads through MiXCR, listing each CDR3 protein once. The profile shows hundreds of thousands of distinct CDR3 sequences, roughly half of them singletons. A remark on this clonotype: Antigen: not known.

This receptor was taken from a man between 60 and 75 years old in good health. The material sequenced was blood. The chain uses TRBV30 and TRBJ2-4, with D possibly TRBD2 on 5 matching bases. The CDR3 loop is CAWSGLFIQYF. In DNA, the CDR3 is TGTGCCTGGAGCGGACTCTTCATTCAGTACTTC.